These 15 T cell receptor beta chains were sequenced from one sample in a study of shared clonotypes between healthy human individuals. The repertoire was sequenced with immunoSEQ multiplex PCR; TCRdb's copy has only in-frame clones and lacks some. Of under 2.5 million clones in the sample, under 95% are singletons; the top ten hold 0.37%. Sequenced: naive CD4+ T cells from PBMCs. As for subset: CD45RA+ positively selected. The origin of the receptors is a man younger than 30 in good health. Some clones in this sample may be carry-over from other donors' samples.

This chain's CDR3 is CASSLEGRSYEQYF. As DNA, the CDR3 is TGTGCCAGCAGCTTAGAGGGGAGGTCCTACGAGCAGTACTTC. V and J are TRBV7-2 and TRBJ2-7, with D possibly being TRBD2 (6 bases). This CDR3 spans 14 amino acids. Germline lookup yields CDR1 SGHTA and CDR2 FQGNSA. The germline V and J ends were trimmed by 1 base and 1 base, with 8 bases remaining between them.

CDR3 nucleotide sequence: TGTGCCAGCAGCTTAACACTAGCGGGAGGAGATACGCAGTATTTT. Residues: CASSLTLAGGDTQYF. The chain is built from TRBV7-3 and TRBJ2-3; TRBD2 agrees at 12 bases. Looked up from germline, CDR1 is SGHTA and CDR2 is FQGTGA. The CDR3 has 15 amino acids. V dropped 0 bases and J dropped 5; count of bases not matched to a gene: 0.

V and J are TRBV27 and TRBJ2-7, with TRBD1 matching 7 bases. The CDR3 is made up of 15 amino acids. Per germline, CDR1 MNHEY and CDR2 SMNVEV (reference sequence). Trimming removed 1 base from V and 7 bases from J; junction bases left unmatched: 10. The CDR3 spells CASSLYDRARSEQYF. The CDR3 region has the DNA TGTGCCAGCAGTTTATACGACAGGGCCCGCTCGGAGCAGTACTTC.

Concerning this clone: The junction differs from germline at one of its ends, possibly a read error. The CDR3 coding sequence is TGTGCCAGCAGCTCGCGCCGCTCCGACGAGCAGTACTTC. Its translation: CASSSRRSDEQYF. J is TRBJ2-7 and V is TRBV7-2; D unclear. The CDR3 contains 13 residues. Germline V CDR1 and CDR2: SGHTA, FQGNSA.

In DNA, the CDR3 is TGTGCCAGTAGTAGCCCTCGGACCAGGGCAGATACGCAGTATTTT. Encoded protein: CASSSPRTRADTQYF. The chain combines TRBV19 with TRBJ2-3, with D maybe TRBD1 (5 bases). The CDR3 is made up of 15 amino acids. CDR1 LNHDA and CDR2 SQIVND come from the germline V gene (reference sequence). Trimming stripped 4 bases from V and 4 bases from J, with 15 bases between. The whole variable domain, filled in from reference TRBV19 and TRBJ2-3, reads DGGITQSPKYLFRKEGQNVTLSCEQNLNHDAMYWYRQDPGQGLRLIYYSQIVNDFQKGDIAEGYSVSREKKESFPLTVTSAQKNPTAFYLCASSSPRTRADTQYFGPGTRLTVL.

This clone was counted a single time. The gene calls are TRBV28 and TRBJ2-3; TRBD2 aligns across 15 bases. The V and J ends lost 1 base and 5 bases, in that order; junction bases with no gene match: 4. CDR3 size: 17 residues. CDR1 and CDR2 (germline): MDHEN, SYDVKM. The CDR3 loop is CASSLSGLAGGEDTQYF. The CDR3 bases are TGTGCCAGCAGTTTATCGGGACTAGCGGGAGGAGAAGATACGCAGTATTTT.

The V and J genes are TRBV6-1 and TRBJ1-5, with D possibly being TRBD1 (5 bases). This CDR3 has 15 amino acids. V lost 5 bases and J lost 2, with 13 bases in between. Looked up from germline, CDR1 is MNHNS and CDR2 is SASEGT. This CDR3 is CASSSLSGRNQPQHF. The CDR3 DNA follows: TGTGCCAGCAGTAGTTTGTCAGGGCGCAATCAGCCCCAGCATTTT.

The chain is built from TRBV10-3 and TRBJ1-1; the D gene is possibly TRBD1 (5 bases). Germline assignment: CDR1 ENHRY and CDR2 SYGVKD. The CDR3 is 15 amino acids. The V end was cut by 4 bases, the J end by 1 base, with 13 bases between. In DNA form, the CDR3 reads TGTGCCATCAGTGTTCGGGGCGGAACGAACACTGAAGCTTTCTTT. Its translation is CAISVRGGTNTEAFF.

The genes are TRBV28 and TRBJ2-3; possible D gene TRBD2, 6 bases. V gave up 4 bases and J gave up 10 bases, with 12 bases separating them. In germline, CDR1 is MDHEN, CDR2 SYDVKM. The CDR3 totals 12 residues. The CDR3 here is CASSSTSYSQYF. Written as DNA, the CDR3 is TGTGCCAGCAGTTCAACTAGCTACTCGCAGTATTTT.

V usage is TRBV19 and J usage is TRBJ2-5, with no clear D. Trimming pared 1 base from V and 0 bases from J, leaving 6 bases between. This CDR3 has 14 amino acids. Germline assignment: CDR1 LNHDA and CDR2 SQIVND (reference sequence). The CDR3 loop reads CASSIASYQETQYF. The CDR3 DNA is TGTGCCAGTAGTATAGCTTCGTACCAAGAGACCCAGTACTTC.

The V and J genes are TRBV19 and TRBJ1-1; no reliable D call. There are 15 residues in the CDR3. V lost 7 bases and J lost 1, with 16 bases in between. Germline V gives CDR1 LNHDA, CDR2 SQIVND (reference sequence). As DNA, the CDR3 is TGTGCCAGTACAAAAGACATCGATCGGAACACTGAAGCTTTCTTT. This encodes CASTKDIDRNTEAFF.

This chain connects TRBV19 to TRBJ2-7; 9 bases fit TRBD2. This CDR3 contains 15 residues. Germline lookup yields CDR1 LNHDA and CDR2 SQIVND (reference sequence). The junction had 6 bases not matched to a gene; V was cut back by 3 bases and J by 3 bases. This CDR3 reads CASSMREGLVYEQYF. The CDR3 DNA sequence: TGTGCCAGTAGTATGCGGGAGGGGCTCGTCTACGAGCAGTACTTC. The full variable domain, completed using reference TRBV19 and TRBJ2-7, is DGGITQSPKYLFRKEGQNVTLSCEQNLNHDAMYWYRQDPGQGLRLIYYSQIVNDFQKGDIAEGYSVSREKKESFPLTVTSAQKNPTAFYLCASSMREGLVYEQYFGPGTRLTVT.

The rearrangement links TRBV5-1 to TRBJ1-2, with D possibly being TRBD1 (6 bases). Per the germline V gene, CDR1 is SGHRS and CDR2 is YFSETQ. There are 13 residues in the CDR3. Trimming removed 1 base from V and 8 bases from J, with 12 bases in between. The CDR3 sequence: CASSLSPGGGYTF. The CDR3 coding sequence is TGCGCCAGCAGCTTGTCTCCTGGGGGCGGCTACACCTTC.

CDR3: CASSFSGEVGYTF. The CDR3 nucleotides read TGTGCCAGCAGCTTTTCAGGGGAAGTAGGCTACACCTTC. V and J are TRBV7-8 and TRBJ1-2, with D perhaps matching TRBD1 (6 bases). V lost 3 bases and J lost 8, with 13 bases in between. Germline values: CDR1 SGHVS, CDR2 FQNEAQ. The CDR3 length is 13 residues.

The J gene is TRBJ1-5, the V gene TRBV6-5; 11 bases align to TRBD1. Unmatched junction bases numbered 3, after V lost 1 base and J lost 4 bases. Germline assignment: CDR1 MNHEY and CDR2 SVGAGI. The CDR3 extends over 16 amino acids. This CDR3 is CASSYYGTGGNQPQHF. The DNA for the CDR3 is TGTGCCAGCAGTTACTACGGGACAGGGGGTAATCAGCCCCAGCATTTT.